The 10 T cell receptor beta chains below come from one sample, sequenced in a study of T cell changes during pregnancy in multiple sclerosis. Assay: immunoSEQ multiplex PCR; the TCRdb copy retains only in-frame clones and omits some. The sample carries 40,000 to 60,000 clones, roughly 90% recorded once. This sample comprised CD4+ T cells from peripheral blood mononuclear cells, obtained after pregnancy. The origin of the receptors is a female donor with multiple sclerosis, enrolled in a pregnancy study.

The chain carries TRBV5-4 and TRBJ2-2; 8 nucleotides line up with TRBD2. CDR1 SGHNT and CDR2 YYREEE come from the germline V gene (reference sequence). V gave up 1 base and J gave up 4 bases; unmatched junction bases: 3. CDR3 size: 15 residues. CDR3 coding DNA: TGTGCCAGCAGCTTGAAAGCGGGAGCCACCGGGGAGCTGTTTTTT. Encoded protein: CASSLKAGATGELFF. Filled out from reference TRBV5-4 and TRBJ2-2, the complete variable domain reads ETGVTQSPTHLIKTRGQQVTLRCSSQSGHNTVSWYQQALGQGPQFIFQYYREEENGRGNFPPRFSGLQFPNYSSELNVNALELDDSALYLCASSLKAGATGELFFGEGSRLTVL.

Comments on this clone: The junction shows a germline mismatch at one end, possibly a read error. This chain joins TRBV7-7 and TRBJ2-5, with 7 bases lining up with TRBD2. This CDR3 is 16 amino acids long. In germline, CDR1 is SSHAT, CDR2 FNYEAQ (reference sequence). This CDR3 is CASSLASAGGGETQYF. For the CDR3, the DNA is TGTGCTAGCAGCTTAGCGTCCGCCGGCGGGGGAGAGACCCAGTACTTC.

The genes are TRBV9 and TRBJ2-1, with 11 bases matching TRBD2. CDR3 length: 16 residues. Looked up from germline, CDR1 is SGDLS and CDR2 is YYNGEE. Losses at the gene ends were 0 bases for V and 7 bases for J; bases not matched to a gene: 6. In DNA, the CDR3 is TGTGCCAGCAGCGTAGAACTAGCGGGAGTCGGTAATGAGCAGTTCTTC. Translation: CASSVELAGVGNEQFF.

This clone was seen just once. This chain uses TRBV19 with TRBJ1-2, with D possibly matching TRBD1 (5 bases). In germline, CDR1 is LNHDA, CDR2 SQIVND (reference sequence). The CDR3 extends over 13 amino acids. The CDR3 loop reads CASSGDGSYGYTF. The CDR3 DNA reads as TGTGCATCGTCGGGGGATGGGAGCTATGGCTACACCTTC.

This sequence joins TRBV7-8 and TRBJ1-5; TRBD1 matches at 8 bases. The germline V gene encodes CDR1 SGHVS and CDR2 FQNEAQ. Trimming at V came to 2 bases and at J to 5 bases, leaving 11 bases not matched to a gene. The CDR3 contains 17 residues. CDR3 coding DNA: TGTGCCAGCAGCTTATCTAGTGGGAGCAGGGGGCATCAGCCCCAGCATTTT. Its translation: CASSLSSGSRGHQPQHF.

The chain employs TRBV9 and TRBJ1-1, with D possibly TRBD1 on 5 matching bases. This CDR3 is 14 amino acids long. V was trimmed by 3 bases and J by 1 base, leaving 10 bases between them. From germline, CDR1 is SGDLS and CDR2 YYNGEE. The CDR3 loop is CASSAGGWNTEAFF. For the CDR3, the DNA is TGTGCCAGCAGCGCTGGGGGGTGGAACACTGAAGCTTTCTTT.

The chain uses TRBV27 and TRBJ2-7; 12 bases match TRBD2. Per the germline V gene, CDR1 is MNHEY and CDR2 is SMNVEV (reference sequence). CDR3 length equals 17 residues. Unmatched junction bases numbered 12, after V lost 5 bases and J lost 4 bases. The DNA for the CDR3 is TGTGCCAGCAGTCCAATGGGGGCCGGGACTAGCGGGTACGAGCAGTACTTC. Amino acid sequence: CASSPMGAGTSGYEQYF.

The chain links TRBV6-6 to TRBJ2-1; 11 nucleotides line up with TRBD2. Germline CDR1 and CDR2: MNHNY and SVGAGI (reference sequence). V gave up 6 bases and J gave up 7 bases; unmatched junction bases: 2. The length of the CDR3 is 13 residues. This chain's CDR3 is CASRGTSGNEQFF. CDR3 sequence (DNA): TGTGCCAGCAGGGGGACTAGCGGAAATGAGCAGTTCTTC.

This chain uses TRBV30 with TRBJ2-2, with TRBD1 identical over 8 bases. Germline CDR1 and CDR2: GTSNPN and SVGIG (reference sequence). The CDR3 contains 18 residues. V lost 0 bases and J lost 0; bases outside the gene matches: 9. The CDR3 sequence is CAWSVYYRGDPNTGELFF. CDR3 DNA sequence: TGTGCCTGGAGTGTCTATTACAGGGGGGATCCGAACACCGGGGAGCTGTTTTTT.

The rearrangement uses TRBV11-2 and TRBJ1-6; tentative D call: TRBD1 (5 bases). The CDR3 spans 15 residues. CDR1 is SGHAT and CDR2 is FQNNGV in the germline V gene. Trimming cost V 5 bases and J 7 bases, with 15 bases left between them. The CDR3: CASSPRQSRNSPLHF. CDR3 sequence (DNA): TGTGCCAGCAGCCCCCGACAGAGTAGGAATTCACCCCTCCACTTT.